The 26 T cell receptor beta chains below were found in one sample sequenced in a study of T cells in localized non-small cell lung cancer. Generated by immunoSEQ multiplex PCR, the TCRdb table keeps only in-frame clones and is missing some. The sample shows approximately 88,000 clones, roughly 93% of them seen only once. The sequences come from PBMCs, collected before any cancer treatment. These receptors came from a woman aged 40 to 75 with stage II squamous cell lung carcinoma.

V gene TRBV5-5 combines with J gene TRBJ1-2; D is possibly TRBD1 (5 bases). CDR3 size: 16 residues. Germline values: CDR1 SGHKS, CDR2 YYEKEE (reference sequence). Trimming removed 3 bases from V and 7 bases from J, with 22 bases in between. As DNA, the CDR3 is TGTGCCAGCAGCTGGGACCTCTCCCAGGGAAGATCTGGCTACACCTTC. Encoded protein: CASSWDLSQGRSGYTF.

The chain couples TRBV7-8 to TRBJ2-2, with D possibly being TRBD1 (6 bases). The CDR3 consists of 15 residues. CDR1 and CDR2 from the germline V gene are SGHVS and FQNEAQ. Trimming cost V 2 bases and J 2 bases, with 9 bases left between them. CDR3 amino acids: CASSLRRGNTGELFF. The CDR3 bases are TGTGCCAGCAGCTTACGCAGGGGAAACACCGGGGAGCTGTTTTTT.

V is TRBV10-2 and J is TRBJ1-3; D ambiguous. Germline V CDR1 and CDR2: WSHSY, SAAADI. V gave up 3 bases and J gave up 0 bases, with 6 bases separating them. The length of the CDR3 is 14 residues. The chain's CDR3 is CASSDPASGNTIYF. CDR3 in DNA: TGCGCCAGCAGTGACCCTGCCTCTGGAAACACCATATATTTT.

This chain uses TRBV7-2 with TRBJ2-1, with 9 bases that match TRBD2. The CDR3 has 16 amino acids. V dropped 5 bases and J dropped 4; count of bases not matched to a gene: 9. The V gene's germline CDR1 is SGHTA and CDR2 FQGNSA. The CDR3 bases are TGTGCCAGCAGCACACGTAGCGGGAGCGGGTACAATGAGCAGTTCTTC. Its protein is CASSTRSGSGYNEQFF.

The sample holds a few counts of this clone. The chain has TRBV28 and TRBJ1-5; D gene ambiguous. The CDR3 covers 15 residues. V lost 4 bases and J 5 bases, leaving 15 bases between the germline ends. Germline V lookup: CDR1 MDHEN, CDR2 SYDVKM. The CDR3 sequence is CASSYYRQNYQPQHF. CDR3 coding DNA: TGTGCCAGCAGTTATTACCGACAAAACTATCAGCCCCAGCATTTT. Complete variable domain (other parts from reference TRBV28 and TRBJ1-5): DVKVTQSSRYLVKRTGEKVFLECVQDMDHENMFWYRQDPGLGLRLIYFSYDVKMKEKGDIPEGYSVSREKKERFSLILESASTNQTSMYLCASSYYRQNYQPQHFGDGTRLSIL.

This chain links TRBV20-1 with TRBJ1-4; D gene unclear. The CDR3 is 11 residues long. CDR1 is DFQATT and CDR2 is SNEGSKA in the germline V gene (reference sequence). Trimming took 6 bases from V and 8 from J, leaving 10 bases between them. In nucleotides, the CDR3 is TGCAGTGCCGAACTCGGGGAAAAACTGTTTTTT. Protein product: CSAELGEKLFF.

Here the CDR3 DNA reads TGTGCCAGCAGCGTAGGGGACAGTGAAGGAAACACCATATATTTT. Translated: CASSVGDSEGNTIYF. The chain joins TRBV9 to TRBJ1-3, with TRBD1 matching 7 bases. From germline, CDR1 is SGDLS and CDR2 YYNGEE. Losses at the gene ends were 0 bases for V and 4 bases for J; bases not matched to a gene: 4. This CDR3 is built from 15 residues.

The rearrangement joins TRBV4-1 to TRBJ1-1; TRBD1 matches at 7 bases. This CDR3 comprises 14 residues. CDR1 MGHRA and CDR2 YSYEKL come from the germline V gene. J lost 3 bases, V lost 3 bases, and 4 bases had no gene match. This CDR3 reads CASSQIRGDTEAFF. Written as DNA, the CDR3 is TGCGCCAGCAGCCAGATCAGGGGGGACACTGAAGCTTTCTTT.

This chain connects TRBV27 to TRBJ2-7; TRBD1 aligns across 10 bases. The germline CDR1 and CDR2 sequences are MNHEY and SMNVEV (reference sequence). The CDR3 has 14 residues. The J segment lost 5 bases and the V segment lost 3 bases, leaving 4 bases of the junction unmatched. The CDR3 spells CASSFGTGEDEQYF. The CDR3 bases are TGTGCCAGCAGTTTCGGGACAGGGGAGGACGAGCAGTACTTC.

This chain uses TRBV6-6 with TRBJ2-5; the D call may be TRBD1 or TRBD2 (5 bases each). Germline V lookup: CDR1 MNHNY, CDR2 SVGAGI (reference sequence). With 5 bases removed from V and 2 bases from J, the gap between germline ends came to 12 bases. The CDR3 loop spans 14 amino acids. CDR3 region: CASSPGRGQETQYF. Written as DNA, the CDR3 is TGTGCCAGCAGTCCAGGGCGAGGGCAAGAGACCCAGTACTTC.

The J gene is TRBJ2-1, the V gene TRBV5-1; 13 bases line up with TRBD2. CDR3 length equals 15 residues. Germline CDR1 reads SGHRS; CDR2 reads YFSETQ. V lost 4 bases, J lost 6 bases, and 4 bases stayed unmatched. CDR3 sequence (DNA): TGCGCCAGCAGCCTCCGACTAGCGGGAGGCAATGAGCAGTTCTTC. This encodes CASSLRLAGGNEQFF.

This clone appeared a single time. The chain recombines TRBV10-2 with TRBJ2-4, with 11 bases identical to TRBD2. The germline V gene has CDR1 WSHSY and CDR2 SAAADI. After removal of 6 bases from V and 1 base from J, the junction contained 2 bases not matched to a gene. CDR3 size: 15 residues. The CDR3 reads CASRGLAAAKNIQYF. The CDR3 region has the DNA TGCGCCAGCAGGGGACTAGCGGCTGCCAAAAACATTCAGTACTTC.

The chain links TRBV7-9 to TRBJ2-3; the match to TRBD1 covers 7 bases. The junction had 6 bases not matched to a gene; V was cut back by 0 bases and J by 0 bases. The CDR3 runs to 17 residues. Germline V CDR1 and CDR2: SEHNR, FQNEAQ (reference sequence). The CDR3 sequence: CASSLARGQPSTDTQYF. CDR3 sequence (DNA): TGTGCCAGCAGCTTAGCCCGGGGACAGCCCAGCACAGATACGCAGTATTTT.

In the case of this clone: One end of the junction fails to match germline, which may point to a read error. The chain couples TRBV5-4 to TRBJ1-3; tentatively, D is TRBD1 (5 bases). The CDR3 has 14 residues. The V gene's germline CDR1 is SGHNT and CDR2 YYREEE (reference sequence). CDR3 sequence reads: CASNRWGTGNTIYF. The CDR3 DNA is TGTGCCAGCAACCGGTGGGGGACTGGTAACACCATATATTTT.

This chain connects TRBV6-6 to TRBJ1-1, with 7 nucleotides matching TRBD1. CDR3 length: 13 amino acids. Per germline, CDR1 MNHNY and CDR2 SVGAGI (reference sequence). V gave up 7 bases and J gave up 4 bases; unmatched junction bases: 6. In DNA, the CDR3 is TGTGCCAGCAATCAACAGGGGAGCACTGAAGCTTTCTTT. Translation: CASNQQGSTEAFF.

The gene calls are TRBV5-8 and TRBJ1-5, with D perhaps TRBD1 (6 bases). The length of the CDR3 is 15 residues. Trimming pared 4 bases from V and 0 bases from J, leaving 11 bases between. Germline CDR1 reads SGHTS; CDR2 reads YDEGEE. The CDR3 sequence is CASSIGQSSNQPQHF. As DNA, the CDR3 is TGTGCCAGCAGCATCGGACAGTCTAGCAATCAGCCCCAGCATTTT.

The chain is built from TRBV30 and TRBJ2-5, with 9 bases that match TRBD2. The J call may be faulty, since TRBJ2-7 better matches the DNA end. Per germline, CDR1 GTSNPN and CDR2 SVGIG (reference sequence). The CDR3 runs to 16 residues. CDR3 DNA sequence: TGTGCCTGGAGTGAAGTCCCCGGACTAGCGTGGAACGAGCAGTACTTC. Protein sequence: CAWSEVPGLAWNEQYF.

The chain employs TRBV6-1 and TRBJ1-2; TRBD1 might be the D (5 bases). Germline V gene lookup returns CDR1 MNHNS and CDR2 SASEGT. The CDR3 spans 14 residues. V shed 2 bases and J shed 7 bases, with 14 bases lying between them. The CDR3 DNA follows: TGTGCCAGCAGTGAATACAGGTCCTCGGGTGGCTACACCTTC. Its translation: CASSEYRSSGGYTF.

V usage is TRBV30 and J usage is TRBJ2-3, with D possibly matching TRBD2 (6 bases). V lost 2 bases and J 4 bases, leaving 16 bases between the germline ends. The CDR3 length is 15 residues. Germline CDR1 reads GTSNPN; CDR2 reads SVGIG (reference sequence). CDR3 sequence: CAWSPTGGVPDTQYF. CDR3 DNA: TGTGCCTGGAGTCCCACCGGGGGTGTCCCAGATACGCAGTATTTT.

The rearrangement joins TRBV27 to TRBJ1-2, with 7 bases aligning to TRBD1. This CDR3 is built from 14 residues. Germline values: CDR1 MNHEY, CDR2 SMNVEV (reference sequence). Trimming at V came to 5 bases and at J to 9 bases, leaving 12 bases not matched to a gene. CDR3 DNA sequence: TGTGCCAGCAGTCCCGGGACAGAGGTTTTTCGCTACACCTTC. Protein: CASSPGTEVFRYTF.

The CDR3 sequence: CASSYRWESSYNSPLHF. As DNA, the CDR3 is TGTGCCAGCAGTTATCGGTGGGAGAGCTCCTATAATTCACCCCTCCACTTT. The genes are TRBV27 and TRBJ1-6, with D unresolved. The CDR3 runs 17 residues. Germline CDR1 is MNHEY and CDR2 is SMNVEV (reference sequence). The germline V and J ends were trimmed by 4 bases and 0 bases, with 13 bases remaining between them.

The gene calls are TRBV5-5 and TRBJ1-1; D unresolved. V gave up 0 bases and J gave up 0 bases, with 3 bases separating them. Germline CDR1 and CDR2: SGHKS and YYEKEE (reference sequence). This CDR3 is 13 amino acids long. This CDR3 is CASSLDMNTEAFF. The CDR3 DNA reads as TGTGCCAGCAGCTTGGATATGAACACTGAAGCTTTCTTT. Based on the CDR3 plus reference TRBV5-5 and TRBJ1-1, the full variable domain is DAGVTQSPTHLIKTRGQQVTLRCSPISGHKSVSWYQQVLGQGPQFIFQYYEKEERGRGNFPDRFSARQFPNYSSELNVNALLLGDSALYLCASSLDMNTEAFFGQGTRLTVV.

The V call is TRBV11-2, the J call TRBJ1-2; D ambiguous. V lost 1 base, J lost 4 bases, and 10 bases lay in between. The CDR3 has 14 amino acids. Germline V gene data show CDR1 as SGHAT and CDR2 as FQNNGV. CDR3 sequence (DNA): TGTGCCAGCAGCTTAGGAGCCACCATCTATGGCTACACCTTC. Encoded protein: CASSLGATIYGYTF.

The chain couples TRBV5-1 to TRBJ1-4; the D gene is possibly TRBD1 (6 bases). V lost 3 bases and J 7 bases, leaving 13 bases between the germline ends. The germline V gene encodes CDR1 SGHRS and CDR2 YFSETQ. The CDR3 consists of 14 residues. CDR3 protein: CASSSDRPSEKLFF. CDR3 in DNA: TGCGCCAGCAGCTCGGACAGACCGAGTGAAAAACTGTTTTTT.

The chain combines TRBV5-1 with TRBJ2-2, with a weak D call TRBD1 (6 bases). The CDR3 covers 17 residues. Trimming shortened V by 4 bases and J by 4 bases, and 20 bases separated the two germline ends. Germline CDR1 reads SGHRS; CDR2 reads YFSETQ. Written as DNA, the CDR3 is TGCGCCAGCAGCCCCAGGGGACGGGGCAGGACCACCGGGGAGCTGTTTTTT. Its translation: CASSPRGRGRTTGELFF.

The chain uses TRBV30 and TRBJ2-7; no clear D. The germline gives CDR1 GTSNPN, CDR2 SVGIG (reference sequence). The CDR3 is made up of 16 amino acids. Trimming took off 0 bases at V and 0 bases at J, with 15 bases between the two ends. CDR3 in DNA: TGTGCCTGGAGTGTACCGGGTAGCCTGTTCTCCTACGAGCAGTACTTC. It specifies CAWSVPGSLFSYEQYF.